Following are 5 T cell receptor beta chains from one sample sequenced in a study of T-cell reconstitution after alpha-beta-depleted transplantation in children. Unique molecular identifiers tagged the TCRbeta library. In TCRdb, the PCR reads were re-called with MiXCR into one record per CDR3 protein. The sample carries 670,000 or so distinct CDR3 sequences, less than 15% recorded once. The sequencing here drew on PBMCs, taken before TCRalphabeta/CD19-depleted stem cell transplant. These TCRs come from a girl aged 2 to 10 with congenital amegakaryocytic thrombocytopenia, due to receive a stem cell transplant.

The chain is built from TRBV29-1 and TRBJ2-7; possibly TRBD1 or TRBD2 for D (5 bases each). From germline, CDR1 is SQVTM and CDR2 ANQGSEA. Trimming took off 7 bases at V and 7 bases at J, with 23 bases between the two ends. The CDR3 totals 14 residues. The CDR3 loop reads CSAAPLQDTGEQYF. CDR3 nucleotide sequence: TGCAGCGCTGCACCCTTGCAGGACACGGGGGAGCAGTACTTC.

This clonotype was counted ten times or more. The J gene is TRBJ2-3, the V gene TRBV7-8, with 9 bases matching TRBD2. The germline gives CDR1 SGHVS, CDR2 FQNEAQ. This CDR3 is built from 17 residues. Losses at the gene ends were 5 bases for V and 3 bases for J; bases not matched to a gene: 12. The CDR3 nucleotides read TGTGCCAGCAGCCTATCAACCGCTAGCGGGAAGACAGATACGCAGTATTTT. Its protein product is CASSLSTASGKTDTQYF.

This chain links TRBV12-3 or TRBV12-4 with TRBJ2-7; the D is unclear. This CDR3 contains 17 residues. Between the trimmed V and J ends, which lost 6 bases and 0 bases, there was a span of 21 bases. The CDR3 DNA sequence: TGTGCCAGCAGGACACATCCCGGGCCCCTTCCCTCCTACGAGCAGTACTTC. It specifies CASRTHPGPLPSYEQYF.

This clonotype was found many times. The CDR3 DNA reads TGTGCCAGCAGCCAAAAGGGAGAACAGTATATCTTAGGACTAGCGGCCTACAATGAGCAGTTCTTC. Amino acid sequence: CASSQKGEQYILGLAAYNEQFF. This chain connects TRBV4-2 to TRBJ2-1; 10 positions agree with TRBD2. Losses at the gene ends were 2 bases for V and 2 bases for J; bases not matched to a gene: 21. The CDR3 sequence is 22 residues long. Per germline, CDR1 LGHNA and CDR2 YNFKEQ.

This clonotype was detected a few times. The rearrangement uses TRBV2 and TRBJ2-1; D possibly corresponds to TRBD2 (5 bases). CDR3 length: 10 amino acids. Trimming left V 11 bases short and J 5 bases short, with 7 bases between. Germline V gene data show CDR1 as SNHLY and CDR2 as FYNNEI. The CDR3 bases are TGTGCCGGGAGTAACAATGAGCAGTTCTTC. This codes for CAGSNNEQFF. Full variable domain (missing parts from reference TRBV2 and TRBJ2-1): EPEVTQTPSHQVTQMGQEVILRCVPISNHLYFYWYRQILGQKVEFLVSFYNNEISEKSEIFDDQFSVERPDGSNFTLKIRSTKLEDSAMYFCAGSNNEQFFGPGTRLTVL.